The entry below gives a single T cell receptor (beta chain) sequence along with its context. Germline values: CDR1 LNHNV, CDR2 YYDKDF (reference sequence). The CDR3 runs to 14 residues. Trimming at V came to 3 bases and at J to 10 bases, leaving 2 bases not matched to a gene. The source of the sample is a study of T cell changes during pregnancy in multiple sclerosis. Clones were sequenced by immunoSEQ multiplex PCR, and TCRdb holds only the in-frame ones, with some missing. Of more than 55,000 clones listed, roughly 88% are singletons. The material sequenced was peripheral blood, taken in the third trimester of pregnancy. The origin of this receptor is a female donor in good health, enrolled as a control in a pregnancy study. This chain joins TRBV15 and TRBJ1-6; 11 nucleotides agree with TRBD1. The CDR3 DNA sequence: TGTGCCACCAGCAGGGACAGGGGGCGGTCACCCCTCCACTTT. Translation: CATSRDRGRSPLHF.